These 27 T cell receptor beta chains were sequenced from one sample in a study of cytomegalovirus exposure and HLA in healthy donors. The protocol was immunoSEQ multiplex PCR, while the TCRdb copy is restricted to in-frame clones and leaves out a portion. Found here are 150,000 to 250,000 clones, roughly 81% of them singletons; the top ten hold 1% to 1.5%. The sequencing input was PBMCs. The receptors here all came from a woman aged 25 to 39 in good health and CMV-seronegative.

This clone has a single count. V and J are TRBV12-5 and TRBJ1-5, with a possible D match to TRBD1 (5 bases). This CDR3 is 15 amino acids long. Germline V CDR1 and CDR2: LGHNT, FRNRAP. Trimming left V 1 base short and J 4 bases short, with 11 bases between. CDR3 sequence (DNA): TGTGCTAGTGGTTTGGGGCAGGGCCAGAATCAGCCCCAGCATTTT. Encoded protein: CASGLGQGQNQPQHF.

The CDR3 DNA reads as TGCAGCGTTGCCGAGGGAAATCAGCCCCAGCATTTT. This sequence encodes CSVAEGNQPQHF. This chain links TRBV29-1 with TRBJ1-5; D is unclear. Germline loops: CDR1 SQVTM, CDR2 ANQGSEA. Trimming took off 4 bases at V and 4 bases at J, with 8 bases between the two ends. The CDR3 has 12 amino acids.

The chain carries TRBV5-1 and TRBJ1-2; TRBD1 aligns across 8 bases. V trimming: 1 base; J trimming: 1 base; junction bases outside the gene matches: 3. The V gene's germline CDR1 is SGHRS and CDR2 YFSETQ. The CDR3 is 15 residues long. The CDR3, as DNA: TGCGCCAGCAGCTTGTCGACAGGGGTTAACTATGGCTACACCTTC. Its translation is CASSLSTGVNYGYTF.

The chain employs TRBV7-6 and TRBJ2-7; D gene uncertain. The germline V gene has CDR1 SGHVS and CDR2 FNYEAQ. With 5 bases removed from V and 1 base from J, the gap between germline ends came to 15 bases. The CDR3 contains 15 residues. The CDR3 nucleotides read TGTGCCAGCAGCCCAGACACTGGCCGATCCTACGAGCAGTACTTC. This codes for CASSPDTGRSYEQYF.

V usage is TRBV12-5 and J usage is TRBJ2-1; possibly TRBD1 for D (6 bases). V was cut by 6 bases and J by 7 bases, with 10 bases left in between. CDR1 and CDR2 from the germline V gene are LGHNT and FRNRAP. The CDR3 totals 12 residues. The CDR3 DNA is TGTGCTAGTGGGTCGAGGGGGAATGAGCAGTTCTTC. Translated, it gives CASGSRGNEQFF.

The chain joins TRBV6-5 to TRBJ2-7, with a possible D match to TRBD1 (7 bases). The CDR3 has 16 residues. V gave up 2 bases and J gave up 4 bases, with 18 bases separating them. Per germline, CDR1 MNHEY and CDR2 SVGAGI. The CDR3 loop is CASSYGSGDSPYEQYF. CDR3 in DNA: TGTGCCAGCAGTTACGGATCGGGGGACAGCCCTTACGAGCAGTACTTC.

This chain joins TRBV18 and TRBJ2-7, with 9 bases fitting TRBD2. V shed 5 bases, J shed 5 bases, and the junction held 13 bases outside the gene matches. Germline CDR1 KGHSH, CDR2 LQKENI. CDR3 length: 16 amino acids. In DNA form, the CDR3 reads TGTGCCAGCTCATCCGATCAAGCGGGAGGAAGGAACGAGCAGTACTTC. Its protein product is CASSSDQAGGRNEQYF.

The CDR3 nucleotides are TGCGCCAGCAGAAAAGAGGGAGTCGCTGGAAACACCATATATTTT. This encodes CASRKEGVAGNTIYF. This rearrangement joins TRBV5-1 to TRBJ1-3; D is unclear. CDR3 length: 15 residues. V lost 5 bases and J 2 bases, leaving 14 bases between the germline ends. Germline-derived CDR1 and CDR2 are SGHRS and YFSETQ. Supplemented by reference TRBV5-1 and TRBJ1-3, the full variable domain reads KAGVTQTPRYLIKTRGQQVTLSCSPISGHRSVSWYQQTPGQGLQFLFEYFSETQRNKGNFPGRFSGRQFSNSRSEMNVSTLELGDSALYLCASRKEGVAGNTIYFGEGSWLTVV.

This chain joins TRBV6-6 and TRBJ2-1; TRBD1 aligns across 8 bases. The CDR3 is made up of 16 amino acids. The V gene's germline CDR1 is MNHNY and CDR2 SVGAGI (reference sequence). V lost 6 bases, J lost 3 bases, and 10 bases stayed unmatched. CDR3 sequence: CASRNGRDRNYNEQFF. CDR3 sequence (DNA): TGTGCCAGCAGGAACGGCCGGGACAGGAACTACAATGAGCAGTTCTTC.

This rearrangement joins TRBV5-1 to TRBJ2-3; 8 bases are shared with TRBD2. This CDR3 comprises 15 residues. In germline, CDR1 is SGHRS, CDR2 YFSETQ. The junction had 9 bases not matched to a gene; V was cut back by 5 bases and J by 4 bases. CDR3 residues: CASRPPGGGADTQYF. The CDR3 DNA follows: TGCGCCAGCAGACCTCCCGGGGGGGGCGCAGATACGCAGTATTTT.

The CDR3 reads CASSQASVGNEQFF. CDR3 bases: TGTGCCAGCAGCCAAGCTTCCGTCGGCAATGAGCAGTTCTTC. The chain has TRBV14 and TRBJ2-1; D ambiguous. V was cut by 1 base and J by 6 bases, with 10 bases left in between. Per the germline V gene, CDR1 is SGHDN and CDR2 is FVKESK. The length of the CDR3 is 14 residues.

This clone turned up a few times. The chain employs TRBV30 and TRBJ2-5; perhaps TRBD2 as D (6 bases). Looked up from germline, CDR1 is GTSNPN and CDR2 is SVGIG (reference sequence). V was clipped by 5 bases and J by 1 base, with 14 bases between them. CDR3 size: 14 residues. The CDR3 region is CAWGNLAIQETQYF. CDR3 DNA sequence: TGTGCCTGGGGGAACCTAGCGATCCAAGAGACCCAGTACTTC.

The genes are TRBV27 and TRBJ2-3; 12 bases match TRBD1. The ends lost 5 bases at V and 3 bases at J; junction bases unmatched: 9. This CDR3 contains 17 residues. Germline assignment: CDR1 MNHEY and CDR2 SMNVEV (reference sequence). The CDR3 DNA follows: TGTGCCAGCAGTCTAATCCCGGGACAGGGGGCTACAGATACGCAGTATTTT. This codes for CASSLIPGQGATDTQYF.

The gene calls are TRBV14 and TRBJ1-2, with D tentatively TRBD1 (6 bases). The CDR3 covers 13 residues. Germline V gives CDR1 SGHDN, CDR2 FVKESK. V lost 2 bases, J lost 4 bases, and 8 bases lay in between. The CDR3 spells CASSQKGGYGYTF. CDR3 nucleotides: TGTGCCAGCAGCCAAAAAGGGGGCTATGGCTACACCTTC.

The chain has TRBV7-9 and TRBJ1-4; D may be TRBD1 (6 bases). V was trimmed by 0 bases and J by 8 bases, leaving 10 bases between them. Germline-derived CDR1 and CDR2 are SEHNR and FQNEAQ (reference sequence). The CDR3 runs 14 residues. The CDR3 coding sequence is TGTGCCAGCAGCTTAGCGACAGGTAGAGAAAAACTGTTTTTT. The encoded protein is CASSLATGREKLFF. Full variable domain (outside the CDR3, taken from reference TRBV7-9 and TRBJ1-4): DTGVSQNPRHKITKRGQNVTFRCDPISEHNRLYWYRQTLGQGPEFLTYFQNEAQLEKSRLLSDRFSAERPKGSFSTLEIQRTEQGDSAMYLCASSLATGREKLFFGSGTQLSVL.

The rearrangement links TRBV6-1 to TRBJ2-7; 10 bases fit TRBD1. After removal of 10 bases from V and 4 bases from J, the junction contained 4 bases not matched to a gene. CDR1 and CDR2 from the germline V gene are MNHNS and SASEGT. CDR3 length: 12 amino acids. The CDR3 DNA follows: TGTGCCATGACAGGGGGCGCGTACGAGCAGTACTTC. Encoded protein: CAMTGGAYEQYF.

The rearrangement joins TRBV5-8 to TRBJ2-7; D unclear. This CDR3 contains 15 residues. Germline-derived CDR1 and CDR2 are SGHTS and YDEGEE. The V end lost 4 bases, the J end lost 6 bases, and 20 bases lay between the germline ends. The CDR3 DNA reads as TGTGCCAGCAGCAATACAGTGGTGGGTCTACGCGAGCAGTACTTC. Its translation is CASSNTVVGLREQYF. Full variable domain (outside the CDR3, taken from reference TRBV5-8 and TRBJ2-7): EAGVTQSPTHLIKTRGQQATLRCSPISGHTSVYWYQQALGLGLQFLLWYDEGEERNRGNFPPRFSGRQFPNYSSELNVNALELEDSALYLCASSNTVVGLREQYFGPGTRLTVT.

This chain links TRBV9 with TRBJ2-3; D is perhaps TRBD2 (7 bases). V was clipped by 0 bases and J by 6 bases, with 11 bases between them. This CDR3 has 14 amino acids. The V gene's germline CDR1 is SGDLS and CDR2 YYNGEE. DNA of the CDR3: TGTGCCAGCAGCGTAGCGGGGGGCAGGGATACGCAGTATTTT. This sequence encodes CASSVAGGRDTQYF.

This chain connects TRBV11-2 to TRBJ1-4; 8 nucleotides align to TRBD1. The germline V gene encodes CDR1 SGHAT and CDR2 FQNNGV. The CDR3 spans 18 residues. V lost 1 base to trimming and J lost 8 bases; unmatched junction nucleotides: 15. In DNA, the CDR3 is TGTGCCAGCAGCTTAGCCAGGGGACAGGTCCCGAGACGGGAAAAACTGTTTTTT. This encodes CASSLARGQVPRREKLFF. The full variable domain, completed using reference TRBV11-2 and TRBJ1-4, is EAGVAQSPRYKIIEKRQSVAFWCNPISGHATLYWYQQILGQGPKLLIQFQNNGVVDDSQLPKDRFSAERLKGVDSTLKIQPAKLEDSAVYLCASSLARGQVPRREKLFFGSGTQLSVL.

CDR3 sequence reads: CASSPQGRGGEPQHF. As DNA, the CDR3 is TGTGCCAGCAGCCCACAGGGGCGGGGGGGGGAGCCCCAGCATTTT. This chain uses TRBV27 with TRBJ1-5, with TRBD1 matching 7 bases. The CDR3 is 15 residues long. V shed 6 bases and J 8 bases; nucleotides not matched to a gene: 13. Germline V gives CDR1 MNHEY, CDR2 SMNVEV (reference sequence).

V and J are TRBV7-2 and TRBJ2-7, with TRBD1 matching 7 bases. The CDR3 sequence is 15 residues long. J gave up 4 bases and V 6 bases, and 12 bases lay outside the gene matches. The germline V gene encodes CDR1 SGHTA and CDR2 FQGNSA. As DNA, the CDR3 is TGTGCCAGCAGGTTGATGTCCGGGACAGAGTACGAGCAGTACTTC. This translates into CASRLMSGTEYEQYF.

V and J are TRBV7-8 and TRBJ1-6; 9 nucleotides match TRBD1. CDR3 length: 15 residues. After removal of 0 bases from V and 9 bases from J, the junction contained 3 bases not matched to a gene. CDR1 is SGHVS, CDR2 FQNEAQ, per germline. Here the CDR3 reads CASSLAGTGSSPLHF. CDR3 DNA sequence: TGTGCCAGCAGCTTAGCCGGGACAGGGAGTTCACCCCTCCACTTT. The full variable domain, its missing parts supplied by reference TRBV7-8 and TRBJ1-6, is GAGVSQSPRYKVAKRGQDVALRCDPISGHVSLFWYQQALGQGPEFLTYFQNEAQLDKSGLPSDRFFAERPEGSVSTLKIQRTQQEDSAVYLCASSLAGTGSSPLHFGNGTRLTVT.

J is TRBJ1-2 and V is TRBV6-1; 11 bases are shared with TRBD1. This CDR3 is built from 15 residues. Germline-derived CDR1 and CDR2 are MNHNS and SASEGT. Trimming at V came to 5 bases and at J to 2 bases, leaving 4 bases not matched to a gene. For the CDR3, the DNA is TGTGCCAGCAGTACCCGGGACAGGGGGAACTATGGCTACACCTTC. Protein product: CASSTRDRGNYGYTF.

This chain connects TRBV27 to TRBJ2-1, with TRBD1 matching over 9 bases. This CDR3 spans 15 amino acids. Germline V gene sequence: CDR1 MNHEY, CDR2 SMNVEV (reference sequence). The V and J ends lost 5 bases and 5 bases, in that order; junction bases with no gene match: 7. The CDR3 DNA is TGTGCCAGCAGTCCGGGACAGGGAACCGACAATGAGCAGTTCTTC. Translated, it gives CASSPGQGTDNEQFF.

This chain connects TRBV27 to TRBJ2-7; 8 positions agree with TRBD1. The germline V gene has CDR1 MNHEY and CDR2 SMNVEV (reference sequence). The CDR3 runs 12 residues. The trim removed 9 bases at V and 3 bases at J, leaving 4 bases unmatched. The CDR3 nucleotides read TGTGCCAGTAGGACAGGGAGCTACGAGCAGTACTTC. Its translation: CASRTGSYEQYF.

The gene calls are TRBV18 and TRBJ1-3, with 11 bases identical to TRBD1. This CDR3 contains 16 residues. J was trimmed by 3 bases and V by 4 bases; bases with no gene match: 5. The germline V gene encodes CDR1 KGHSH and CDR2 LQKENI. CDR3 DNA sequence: TGTGCCAGCTCACAAGGACAGGGGGCCAGTGGAAACACCATATATTTT. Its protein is CASSQGQGASGNTIYF.

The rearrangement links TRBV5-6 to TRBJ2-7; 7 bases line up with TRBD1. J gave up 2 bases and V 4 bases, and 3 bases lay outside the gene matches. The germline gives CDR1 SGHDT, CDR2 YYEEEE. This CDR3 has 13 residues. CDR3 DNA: TGTGCCAGCAGCGAGGGACAGACCTACGAGCAGTACTTC. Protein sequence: CASSEGQTYEQYF.